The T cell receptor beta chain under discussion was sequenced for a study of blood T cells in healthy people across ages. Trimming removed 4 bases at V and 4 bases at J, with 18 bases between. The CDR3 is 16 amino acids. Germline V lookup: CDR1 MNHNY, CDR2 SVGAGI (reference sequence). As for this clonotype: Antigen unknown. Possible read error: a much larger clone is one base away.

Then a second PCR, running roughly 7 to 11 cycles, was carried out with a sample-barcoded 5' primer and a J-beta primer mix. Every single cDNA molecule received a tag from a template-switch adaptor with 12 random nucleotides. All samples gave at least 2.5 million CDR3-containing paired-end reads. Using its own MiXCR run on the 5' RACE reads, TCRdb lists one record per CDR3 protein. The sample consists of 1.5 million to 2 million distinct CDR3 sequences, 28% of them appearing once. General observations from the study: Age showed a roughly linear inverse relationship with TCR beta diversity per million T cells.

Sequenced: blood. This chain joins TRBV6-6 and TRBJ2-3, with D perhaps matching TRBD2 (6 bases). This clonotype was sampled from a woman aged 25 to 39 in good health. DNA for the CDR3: TGTGCCAGCAGTTCGCTGACTAGAAGTTTGTCAGATACGCAGTATTTT. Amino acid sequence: CASSSLTRSLSDTQYF.